A selection of T cell receptor beta chains follows, all from one sample in a study of blood T cell repertoires in COVID-19. TCRdb's table, derived via immunoSEQ multiplex PCR, lists solely in-frame clones and lacks some. The data show 250,000 or so clones, around 84% seen once. The sequenced material came from PBMCs or T cells enriched from blood (not recorded which). The source is a woman between 45 and 60 years old who had recovered from COVID-19. Both conserved end residues are part of each CDR3. The D gene is left open where the match is weak. Clone size is shown for a subset of rows, as once, few, many or a class of expanded clone.

V gene	clone size	D gene	J gene	CDR3 DNA	CDR3 protein
TRBV10-3	NA	NA	TRBJ1-1	TGTGCCATCACCCCGGGGGGGGCGGACACTGAAGCTTTCTTT	CAITPGGADTEAFF
TRBV4-1	NA	NA	TRBJ2-1	TGCGCCAGCAGCCTAGCTCCGGGGATCAATGAGCAGTTCTTC	CASSLAPGINEQFF
TRBV28	once	TRBD2	TRBJ2-1	TGTGCCAGCAGACGGGGGGACGGGACCTACAATGAGCAGTTCTTC	CASRRGDGTYNEQFF
TRBV28	NA	NA	TRBJ1-1	TGTGCCAGCAGTTTAAGGGGATTACGGGACACTGAAGCTTTCTTT	CASSLRGLRDTEAFF
TRBV29-1	NA	TRBD1	TRBJ1-2	TGCAGCGTATTGAGAGACAGGGGGGTCTATGGCTACACCTTC	CSVLRDRGVYGYTF
TRBV4-1	once	NA	TRBJ1-2	TGCGCCAGCAGCCAAGATGCGACACCCGTTGGCTACACCTTC	CASSQDATPVGYTF
TRBV14	NA	NA	TRBJ2-3	TGTGCCAGCAGCCAAGATCGCGGTCCCGGGTTGGATCAGGACTCAAAAGATACGCAGTATTTT	CASSQDRGPGLDQDSKDTQYF
TRBV29-1	NA	NA	TRBJ1-4	TGCAGCGTCCGCCAGGCTAATGAAAAACTGTTTTTT	CSVRQANEKLFF
TRBV4-3	NA	NA	TRBJ2-2	TGCGCCAGCAGCCAATACCGGTTGGGCGGGGCGGTCGGGCATTTCTCCGGGGAGCTGTTTTTT	CASSQYRLGGAVGHFSGELFF
TRBV5-4	few	TRBD1	TRBJ2-7	TGTGCCAGCAGCGTCGACAGGGCTTCCTACGAGCAGTACTTC	CASSVDRASYEQYF
TRBV11-2	NA	TRBD1	TRBJ2-7	TGTGCCAGCAGCTCCGGGACAGTCTACGAGCAGTACTTC	CASSSGTVYEQYF
TRBV5-1	once	TRBD1	TRBJ1-2	TGCGCCAGCAGCTTGCAGGGGGATGCTAAAGGCTACACCTTC	CASSLQGDAKGYTF
TRBV18	NA	NA	TRBJ2-5	TGTGCCAGCTCACCAGGGCAAGGAGAGGGCCAGTACTTC	CASSPGQGEGQYF
TRBV6-1	NA	NA	TRBJ2-7	TGTGCCAGCAGTGAAACCGGGAACGACCCTTACGAGCAGTACTTC	CASSETGNDPYEQYF
TRBV6-7	NA	TRBD1	TRBJ1-3	TGTGCCAGCAGTTACCCAACCACAGGGGGCACTGGAAACACCATATATTTT	CASSYPTTGGTGNTIYF
TRBV28	NA	NA	TRBJ1-2	TGTGCCAGCAGCCGCCGGAGGACAGCGGCTAACTATGGCTACACCTTC	CASSRRRTAANYGYTF
TRBV30	NA	TRBD1	TRBJ2-2	TGTGCCTGGGACCGGACAGGGAGAGGCACCGGGGAGCTGTTTTTT	CAWDRTGRGTGELFF
TRBV19	NA	TRBD1	TRBJ1-2	TGTGCCAGTAGCAGGGACAGGCTTAAGAACTATGGCTACACCTTC	CASSRDRLKNYGYTF
TRBV30	NA	NA	TRBJ1-1	TGTGCCTCCGGCGCTTCGGGGAGGGACACTGAAGCTTTCTTT	CASGASGRDTEAFF
TRBV20-1	NA	NA	TRBJ2-7	TGCAGTGCTATGGAAGGGGACGAGCAGTACTTC	CSAMEGDEQYF
TRBV7-9	few	NA	TRBJ1-2	TGTGCCAGCAGCCCGGAGGGATATGGGGAGCTTAACTATGGCTACACCTTC	CASSPEGYGELNYGYTF
TRBV28	NA	TRBD1	TRBJ1-4	TGTGCCAGCAGTTTTTTGGGACAGATCACTAATGAAAAACTGTTTTTT	CASSFLGQITNEKLFF
TRBV5-1	NA	TRBD1	TRBJ2-7	TGCGCCAGCAGCTCCCTACCACAGGGGGCCGCCTACGAGCAGTACTTC	CASSSLPQGAAYEQYF
TRBV2	NA	NA	TRBJ1-4	TGTGCCAGCAGGGACCAGGGGACGGCAGGAGAAAAACTGTTTTTT	CASRDQGTAGEKLFF
TRBV6-6	NA	NA	TRBJ2-1	TGTGCCAGCAGTCCGCACAGGGGGAGGGCCCCTACCAGTGAGCAGTTCTTC	CASSPHRGRAPTSEQFF
TRBV5-1	NA	TRBD2	TRBJ2-2	TGCGCCAGCAGCTTGGATGGCGGGAGAAACACCGGGGAGCTGTTTTTT	CASSLDGGRNTGELFF
TRBV11-2	NA	NA	TRBJ2-2	TGTGCCAGCAGGCTTACGGGATCCGGGGAGCTGTTTTTT	CASRLTGSGELFF
TRBV11-2	NA	TRBD1	TRBJ1-5	TGTGCCAGCAGCCCCGAGGTCGGGACAGGGAATCAGCCCCAGCATTTT	CASSPEVGTGNQPQHF
TRBV7-2	NA	TRBD1	TRBJ2-6	TGTGCCAGCAGCTTAACCGGACAGGGTGGGGCCAACGTCCTGACTTTC	CASSLTGQGGANVLTF
TRBV27	NA	TRBD1	TRBJ1-5	TGTGCCAGCAGGCCTGATATAACAGGGGTTTATCAGCCCCAGCATTTT	CASRPDITGVYQPQHF
TRBV2	NA	NA	TRBJ2-7	TGTGCCAGCAGTGATATAACTATTTCCTCCTACGAGCAGTACTTC	CASSDITISSYEQYF
TRBV6-8	NA	NA	TRBJ2-3	TGTGCCAGCAGTCGAACGGTGCAGGTCGGCACAGATACGCAGTATTTT	CASSRTVQVGTDTQYF
TRBV7-2	NA	TRBD1	TRBJ1-5	TGTGCCAGCAGCTTGGGGCAGGGGGCAAATCAGCCCCAGCATTTT	CASSLGQGANQPQHF
TRBV19	NA	NA	TRBJ2-1	TGTGCCAGTAGTATTACCGGTTACAATGAGCAGTTCTTC	CASSITGYNEQFF
TRBV6-5	NA	TRBD2	TRBJ2-3	TGTGCCACAGGTGCTAGCGGGAACACAGATACGCAGTATTTT	CATGASGNTDTQYF
TRBV18	NA	TRBD1	TRBJ1-5	TGTGCCAGCTCAACCGGGACAGGGGTTTCTCAGCCCCAGCATTTT	CASSTGTGVSQPQHF
TRBV7-9	NA	TRBD1	TRBJ2-3	TGTGCCAGCAGTCTTCAGGGGGGCACAGATACGCAGTATTTT	CASSLQGGTDTQYF
TRBV5-1	NA	TRBD2	TRBJ2-2	TGCGCCAGCAGCTCGTCGACTAGCGGGGGGGGCGGGGAGCTGTTTTTT	CASSSSTSGGGGELFF
TRBV28	NA	NA	TRBJ1-3	TGTGCCAGCAAAGAAACGGGATTCTCTGGAAACACCATATATTTT	CASKETGFSGNTIYF
TRBV19	NA	TRBD1	TRBJ1-2	TGTGCCAGTAAGGGGACAGTTAACTATGGCTACACCTTC	CASKGTVNYGYTF
TRBV27	NA	NA	TRBJ2-2	TGTGCCAGCAGTTTATACTATGGGCGGGAGAACACCGGGGAGCTGTTTTTT	CASSLYYGRENTGELFF
TRBV9	NA	NA	TRBJ1-2	TGTGCCAGCAGCAATTCAGACGACATGCTCTGGCGTTATGGCTACACCTTC	CASSNSDDMLWRYGYTF